Listed here are 11 T cell receptor beta chains from one sample, sequenced in a study of cytomegalovirus exposure and HLA in healthy donors. Profiling relied on immunoSEQ multiplex PCR, and the TCRdb table lists in-frame clones only, not all of them. The sample lists about 220,000 clones, around nine tenths occurring once. What was sequenced was PBMCs. The source is a woman aged 18-29 years in good health and CMV-seronegative.

The chain has TRBV30 and TRBJ2-2, with D perhaps matching TRBD1 (6 bases). Germline CDR1 and CDR2: GTSNPN and SVGIG (reference sequence). The CDR3 has 16 amino acids. The V end lost 3 bases, the J end lost 0 bases, and 14 bases lay between the germline ends. The CDR3, as DNA: TGTGCCTGGAGGGAACTGGGGGCGACGAACACCGGGGAGCTGTTTTTT. The encoded protein is CAWRELGATNTGELFF.

The chain links TRBV6-5 to TRBJ2-3; tentatively, D is TRBD2 (5 bases). V dropped 7 bases and J dropped 0 bases, with 11 bases sitting between them. The CDR3 is made up of 14 amino acids. CDR1 and CDR2 (germline): MNHEY, SVGAGI. The CDR3 sequence: CASTKAVSTDTQYF. The CDR3 nucleotides read TGTGCCAGCACAAAAGCGGTTAGCACAGATACGCAGTATTTT.

V and J are TRBV7-9 and TRBJ1-1; 12 bases align to TRBD1. The germline CDR1 and CDR2 sequences are SEHNR and FQNEAQ (reference sequence). With V trimmed by 6 bases and J by 5 bases, 4 bases remained unmatched. This CDR3 is 14 amino acids long. The chain's CDR3 is CASRRGQGATEAFF. CDR3 sequence (DNA): TGTGCCAGCAGACGGGGACAGGGGGCTACTGAAGCTTTCTTT.

This chain connects TRBV6-6 to TRBJ1-2; TRBD1 might be the D (5 bases). Trimming took 7 bases from V and 8 from J, leaving 17 bases between them. This CDR3 has 13 residues. Germline V gene data show CDR1 as MNHNY and CDR2 as SVGAGI (reference sequence). This CDR3 reads CASNPVWGVGYTF. In DNA, the CDR3 is TGTGCCAGCAACCCAGTTTGGGGGGTGGGCTACACCTTC.

Here the CDR3 DNA reads TGTGCTAGTGCCCCACCGGCCAGGGGAACAGAGGAAGCTTTCTTT. It yields the protein CASAPPARGTEEAFF. The chain joins TRBV12-5 to TRBJ1-1, with D tentatively TRBD1 (6 bases). CDR1 and CDR2 (germline): LGHNT, FRNRAP. The ends were cut back, 7 bases at V and 8 bases at J, with 23 bases in the middle. This CDR3 has 15 residues.

The chain is built from TRBV28 and TRBJ1-2; 8 bases fit TRBD1. Germline V gene data show CDR1 as MDHEN and CDR2 as SYDVKM. V lost 5 bases, J lost 8 bases, and 13 bases stayed unmatched. The CDR3 runs to 15 residues. The CDR3: CASSIPDRERRGYTF. CDR3 sequence (DNA): TGTGCCAGCAGTATACCGGACAGGGAAAGGCGGGGCTACACCTTC.

V usage is TRBV19 and J usage is TRBJ2-4, with 10 bases identical to TRBD1. Germline V gene data show CDR1 as LNHDA and CDR2 as SQIVND (reference sequence). After removal of 6 bases from V and 7 bases from J, the junction contained 6 bases not matched to a gene. The CDR3 length is 14 residues. CDR3 amino acids: CASRTGGSSNIQYF. The CDR3, as DNA: TGTGCCAGTAGGACAGGGGGCAGTTCGAACATTCAGTACTTC.

The gene calls are TRBV9 and TRBJ2-7; 7 bases map to TRBD2. Germline CDR1 is SGDLS and CDR2 is YYNGEE. The CDR3 is 18 amino acids. Trimming at V came to 4 bases and at J to 2 bases, leaving 18 bases not matched to a gene. The DNA of the CDR3 is TGTGCCAGCAGCCCAAATAAGGGTTCAGCGGGGACGACCTACGAGCAGTACTTC. Its protein is CASSPNKGSAGTTYEQYF.

The chain uses TRBV28 and TRBJ2-1; 9 positions agree with TRBD1. This CDR3 has 21 amino acids. CDR1 and CDR2 (germline): MDHEN, SYDVKM. V dropped 3 bases and J dropped 5; count of bases not matched to a gene: 23. Here the CDR3 DNA reads TGTGCCAGCAGTTTCTACAGGGGGCGATCGGAGTATGCCAAAAGTGACAATGAGCAGTTCTTC. It translates to CASSFYRGRSEYAKSDNEQFF. Looking up the rest from reference TRBV28 and TRBJ2-1 gives the full variable domain: DVKVTQSSRYLVKRTGEKVFLECVQDMDHENMFWYRQDPGLGLRLIYFSYDVKMKEKGDIPEGYSVSREKKERFSLILESASTNQTSMYLCASSFYRGRSEYAKSDNEQFFGPGTRLTVL.

This clone was seen a single time. V and J are TRBV5-6 and TRBJ1-1; 7 nucleotides agree with TRBD1. The trim removed 7 bases at V and 1 base at J, leaving 7 bases unmatched. The length of the CDR3 is 14 residues. Per the germline V gene, CDR1 is SGHDT and CDR2 is YYEEEE. The CDR3 region is CASGYRGGNTEAFF. CDR3 sequence (DNA): TGTGCCAGCGGGTACAGGGGAGGGAACACTGAAGCTTTCTTT. Full variable domain (outside the CDR3, taken from reference TRBV5-6 and TRBJ1-1): DAGVTQSPTHLIKTRGQQVTLRCSPKSGHDTVSWYQQALGQGPQFIFQYYEEEERQRGNFPDRFSGHQFPNYSSELNVNALLLGDSALYLCASGYRGGNTEAFFGQGTRLTVV.

The chain employs TRBV11-3 and TRBJ2-7; a possible D gene is TRBD1 (5 bases). This CDR3 comprises 12 residues. Trimming cost V 5 bases and J 6 bases, with 11 bases left between them. The germline gives CDR1 SGHNT, CDR2 YENEEA. The CDR3 DNA reads TGTGCCAGCAGCCCCAGGGTCGGCGAGCAGTACTTC. Encoded protein: CASSPRVGEQYF.